The source of this T cell receptor beta chain is a study of post-analysis software for immune sequencing data. Notes on the study in general: Significantly decreased normalized Chao1 diversity was recorded for multiple sclerosis patients relative to controls. About five TRBV segments were more frequent in patients than controls; TRBV5-6, TRBV5-1 and TRBV20-1 belonged to this group.

The CDR3 covers 14 residues. Looked up from germline, CDR1 is SGDLS and CDR2 is YYNGEE. About this clonotype: Its target is unknown.

Researchers reported that TCR beta cDNA libraries carried unique molecular identifiers. Some 500,000 cDNA molecules were recovered from an input of roughly 0.85 to 10 million T cells. TCRdb reprocessed the PCR reads via MiXCR and lists one record per CDR3 protein. The sample shows hundreds of thousands of distinct CDR3 sequences, around 60% of them seen only once. The sequence derives from a girl aged 2 to 10 with multiple sclerosis. The gene calls are TRBV9 and TRBJ2-5, with D perhaps matching TRBD1 or TRBD2 (5 bases each). Near its end, the DNA agrees better with TRBJ2-7, so the J call may be wrong. Sample: blood. CDR3 sequence reads: CASSEAGTADEQYF. DNA for the CDR3: TGTGCCAGCAGCGAGGCCGGGACGGCGGACGAGCAGTACTTC.